The 26 T cell receptor beta chains listed next were all sequenced from one sample in a study of blood T cell repertoires in COVID-19. Sequencing was performed with immunoSEQ multiplex PCR; in TCRdb, only in-frame clones are kept and a portion is missing. There are approximately 140,000 clones in the sample; 65% to 85% occur only once, and 13% lies in the top ten. Specimen: peripheral blood. All receptors come from a man in his fifties or sixties with active or convalescent COVID-19.

The rearrangement uses TRBV18 and TRBJ2-5; 7 bases are a match to TRBD2. V was clipped by 4 bases and J by 2 bases; unmatched bases: 7. From germline, CDR1 is KGHSH and CDR2 LQKENI. There are 15 residues in the CDR3. This CDR3 is CASSLSPSGQETQYF. The CDR3, as DNA: TGTGCCAGCTCACTTTCCCCTAGCGGTCAAGAGACCCAGTACTTC.

The CDR3 protein is CASSKVPAGNTEAFF. CDR3 in DNA: TGTGCCAGCAGCAAGGTCCCGGCGGGGAACACTGAAGCTTTCTTT. J is TRBJ1-1 and V is TRBV21-1. TRBV21-1 is recorded as a pseudogene. The CDR3 extends over 15 amino acids.

V is TRBV6-4 and J is TRBJ2-7; D ambiguous. Germline CDR1 reads MRHNA; CDR2 reads SNTAGT. V lost 2 bases, J lost 2 bases, and 22 bases lay in between. This CDR3 spans 18 amino acids. CDR3 in DNA: TGTGCCAGCAGTGACCCTGCGGCGAACCCGAAACCCACCTACGAGCAGTACTTC. Its translation: CASSDPAANPKPTYEQYF.

The chain is built from TRBV2 and TRBJ1-1; 10 nucleotides match TRBD1. Germline-derived CDR1 and CDR2 are SNHLY and FYNNEI. Germline trimming cut 3 bases from V and 6 bases from J; bases unmatched to any gene: 7. CDR3 length: 15 residues. CDR3 in amino acids: CASSDFRDRGPEAFF. CDR3 bases: TGTGCCAGCAGTGATTTTCGGGACAGGGGACCTGAAGCTTTCTTT.

This chain joins TRBV5-4 and TRBJ2-1, with 9 bases fitting TRBD1. The CDR3 is 15 amino acids. The V segment lost 5 bases and the J segment 7 bases; nucleotides outside the gene matches: 10. Germline CDR1 SGHNT, CDR2 YYREEE (reference sequence). CDR3 nucleotides: TGTGCCAGCAGTGGTGAGGGACAGGGTGAGAATGAGCAGTTCTTC. Encoded protein: CASSGEGQGENEQFF.

This rearrangement joins TRBV30 to TRBJ2-7, with D maybe TRBD2 (5 bases). The germline V and J ends were trimmed by 0 bases and 3 bases, with 12 bases remaining between them. The CDR3 is made up of 14 amino acids. Germline lookup yields CDR1 GTSNPN and CDR2 SVGIG (reference sequence). CDR3 DNA sequence: TGTGCCTGGAGTGTACGCGGAGCGGTCTACGAGCAGTACTTC. Amino acid sequence: CAWSVRGAVYEQYF.

The gene calls are TRBV28 and TRBJ1-4; unclear D gene. Trimming removed 8 bases from V and 8 bases from J, with 12 bases in between. The germline gives CDR1 MDHEN, CDR2 SYDVKM. CDR3 length: 12 residues. The CDR3 coding sequence is TGTGCCAGCGGCCCCCTCGCCGAAAAACTGTTTTTT. Protein: CASGPLAEKLFF.

This clone was seen only a few times. This chain joins TRBV5-1 and TRBJ2-2; no firm D call. Germline CDR1 SGHRS, CDR2 YFSETQ. Trimming pared 1 base from V and 2 bases from J, leaving 9 bases between. The CDR3 contains 15 residues. CDR3 in amino acids: CASSLFSGNTGELFF. Here the CDR3 DNA reads TGCGCCAGCAGCTTGTTCTCAGGCAACACCGGGGAGCTGTTTTTT.

The chain is built from TRBV27 and TRBJ2-3; 7 nucleotides agree with TRBD2. The CDR3 is made up of 17 amino acids. With V trimmed by 2 bases and J by 9 bases, 17 bases remained unmatched. The V gene's germline CDR1 is MNHEY and CDR2 SMNVEV (reference sequence). This chain's CDR3 is CASSLPGTASSRGTQYF. CDR3 DNA sequence: TGTGCCAGCAGTTTACCCGGGACTGCCTCCTCGCGGGGGACGCAGTATTTT.

J is TRBJ2-5 and V is TRBV5-1, with 7 nucleotides matching TRBD1. Per germline, CDR1 SGHRS and CDR2 YFSETQ. V dropped 3 bases and J dropped 1; count of bases not matched to a gene: 6. The CDR3 consists of 15 residues. The CDR3 sequence is CASSSLKGAQETQYF. The CDR3 DNA follows: TGCGCCAGCAGCTCCCTAAAGGGGGCCCAAGAGACCCAGTACTTC.

V usage is TRBV3-1 (or the pseudogene TRBV3-2) and J usage is TRBJ1-6; the match to TRBD1 covers 11 bases. The CDR3 is 15 residues long. Germline CDR1 and CDR2: LGHDT and YNNKEL (reference sequence). Trimming took 3 bases from V and 7 from J; bases not matched to a gene: 2. CDR3 residues: CASSQGTGGNSPLHF. CDR3 nucleotides: TGTGCCAGCAGCCAGGGGACAGGGGGGAATTCACCCCTCCACTTT.

The V call is TRBV29-1, the J call TRBJ2-1; 15 bases fit TRBD2. CDR3 length equals 16 residues. V was pared by 4 bases and J by 3 bases, with 4 bases of the junction left unmatched. Per germline, CDR1 SQVTM and CDR2 ANQGSEA. This chain's CDR3 is CSVGGTSGRNYNEQFF. In nucleotides, the CDR3 is TGCAGCGTTGGGGGGACTAGCGGGAGGAACTACAATGAGCAGTTCTTC.

This chain links TRBV30 with TRBJ1-1; D is possibly TRBD1 (6 bases). The V gene lost 2 bases and the J gene lost 4 bases, with 11 bases spanning the gap. Germline CDR1 GTSNPN, CDR2 SVGIG (reference sequence). The CDR3 length is 13 residues. The CDR3 loop reads CAWSRRGGTEAFF. The CDR3 DNA follows: TGTGCCTGGAGTCGCAGGGGCGGCACTGAAGCTTTCTTT.

The chain couples TRBV18 to TRBJ2-1; TRBD2 matches at 8 bases. The CDR3 contains 16 residues. The V gene's germline CDR1 is KGHSH and CDR2 LQKENI. Trimming took 1 base from V and 0 from J; bases not matched to a gene: 2. The CDR3 DNA sequence: TGTGCCAGCTCACCACAGAGCGGGAGCTCCTACAATGAGCAGTTCTTC. It encodes CASSPQSGSSYNEQFF. Variable domain in full (rest from reference TRBV18 and TRBJ2-1): NAGVMQNPRHLVRRRGQEARLRCSPMKGHSHVYWYRQLPEEGLKFMVYLQKENIIDESGMPKERFSAEFPKEGPSILRIQQVVRGDSAAYFCASSPQSGSSYNEQFFGPGTRLTVL.

V is TRBV5-8 and J is TRBJ1-1; D is ambiguous. Per germline, CDR1 SGHTS and CDR2 YDEGEE. V shed 2 bases and J shed 1 base, with 6 bases lying between them. The CDR3 contains 13 residues. DNA for the CDR3: TGTGCCAGCAGCTTCTCGGGGAACACTGAAGCTTTCTTT. Translated, it gives CASSFSGNTEAFF.

The CDR3 coding sequence is TGTGCCAGCAGTCACCCCGGGACAGGGGTCGGCACAGATACGCAGTATTTT. This encodes CASSHPGTGVGTDTQYF. V is TRBV25-1 and J is TRBJ2-3, with 10 bases lining up with TRBD1. The V segment lost 5 bases and the J segment 1 base; nucleotides outside the gene matches: 9. CDR1 is MGHDK, CDR2 SYGVNS, per germline. The CDR3 length is 17 residues. The full variable domain, in which reference TRBV25-1 and TRBJ2-3 provide the parts outside the CDR3, is EADIYQTPRYLVIGTGKKITLECSQTMGHDKMYWYQQDPGMELHLIHYSYGVNSTEKGDLSSESTVSRIRTEHFPLTLESARPSHTSQYLCASSHPGTGVGTDTQYFGPGTRLTVL.

The chain combines TRBV11-2 with TRBJ2-5; D ambiguous. CDR1 and CDR2 from the germline V gene are SGHAT and FQNNGV. The CDR3 extends over 14 amino acids. Trimming removed 3 bases from V and 2 bases from J, with 10 bases in between. The CDR3 nucleotides read TGTGCCAGCAGCTTCTCTGGCGGACAAGAGACCCAGTACTTC. This sequence encodes CASSFSGGQETQYF.

The rearrangement joins TRBV7-2 to TRBJ2-1; a weak D match, TRBD1 (6 bases). Trimming pared 5 bases from V and 1 base from J, leaving 12 bases between. Germline V lookup: CDR1 SGHTA, CDR2 FQGNSA. The CDR3 spans 15 residues. The CDR3 nucleotides are TGTGCCAGCAGCACACAGGGAGCTTCCTACAATGAGCAGTTCTTC. Amino acid sequence: CASSTQGASYNEQFF.

This chain joins TRBV4-2 and TRBJ1-2; a possible D gene is TRBD1 (6 bases). Deletions cut 0 bases from V and 8 bases from J, with 10 bases between. This CDR3 comprises 13 residues. The germline CDR1 and CDR2 sequences are LGHNA and YNFKEQ. The CDR3 DNA reads TGTGCCAGCAGCCAAGACAGGGGAGACGGCTACACCTTC. It is translated as CASSQDRGDGYTF.

The chain has TRBV28 and TRBJ1-4, with D tentatively TRBD1 (5 bases). The V end was cut by 6 bases, the J end by 8 bases, with 19 bases between. CDR3 length equals 15 residues. The germline V gene encodes CDR1 MDHEN and CDR2 SYDVKM. CDR3 sequence: CASSPQGEVGEKLFF. DNA for the CDR3: TGTGCCAGCAGCCCTCAGGGTGAGGTGGGGGAAAAACTGTTTTTT.

This clone has only a few counts. The rearrangement links TRBV11-2 to TRBJ1-2; TRBD1 might be the D (5 bases). CDR3 length equals 18 residues. Germline V lookup: CDR1 SGHAT, CDR2 FQNNGV. Deletions cut 1 base from V and 1 base from J, with 19 bases between. The CDR3 nucleotides are TGTGCCAGCAGCTTAGCCGTCTGGCAGGGTGGGGTTAACTATGGCTACACCTTC. It encodes CASSLAVWQGGVNYGYTF.

The rearrangement uses TRBV5-1 and TRBJ1-6, with 8 bases fitting TRBD1. Germline V lookup: CDR1 SGHRS, CDR2 YFSETQ. The CDR3 runs 18 residues. V gave up 2 bases and J gave up 0 bases; unmatched junction bases: 7. The CDR3 DNA reads TGCGCCAGCAGCTTATCAGGGGGCGGAAGCTCCTATAATTCACCCCTCCACTTT. Protein: CASSLSGGGSSYNSPLHF.

This sequence joins TRBV19 and TRBJ1-5, with D tentatively TRBD1 (5 bases). The CDR3 is 14 residues long. Deletions cut 5 bases from V and 1 base from J, with 9 bases between. Germline-derived CDR1 and CDR2 are LNHDA and SQIVND (reference sequence). CDR3 sequence (DNA): TGTGCCAGTAGTGGACACCAGAGCAATCAGCCCCAGCATTTT. This translates into CASSGHQSNQPQHF.

Concerning this clone itself: Germline is not matched at one junction end, which may reflect a read error. The J gene is TRBJ2-5, the V gene TRBV6-1; the match to TRBD2 covers 7 bases. Germline CDR1 is MNHNS and CDR2 is SASEGT. The CDR3 contains 15 residues. In nucleotides, the CDR3 is TGTGCCAGCAGTAAAGCGGGACTAACTGGGGAGACCCAGTACTTC. This sequence encodes CASSKAGLTGETQYF.

This clone showed up just a few times. The V gene is TRBV11-2, the J gene TRBJ2-5, with TRBD1 matching over 11 bases. There are 13 residues in the CDR3. With V trimmed by 8 bases and J by 4 bases, 3 bases remained unmatched. Per the germline V gene, CDR1 is SGHAT and CDR2 is FQNNGV. For the CDR3, the DNA is TGTGCCAGCGGGGGACAGGGGGGAGAGACCCAGTACTTC. It is translated as CASGGQGGETQYF.

The V call is TRBV28, the J call TRBJ1-2; 7 bases map to TRBD1. This CDR3 contains 11 residues. Germline trimming cut 8 bases from V and 4 bases from J; bases unmatched to any gene: 1. The germline V gene encodes CDR1 MDHEN and CDR2 SYDVKM. The CDR3 DNA reads as TGTGCCAGCTGGGACAGCTATGGCTACACCTTC. Translation: CASWDSYGYTF.